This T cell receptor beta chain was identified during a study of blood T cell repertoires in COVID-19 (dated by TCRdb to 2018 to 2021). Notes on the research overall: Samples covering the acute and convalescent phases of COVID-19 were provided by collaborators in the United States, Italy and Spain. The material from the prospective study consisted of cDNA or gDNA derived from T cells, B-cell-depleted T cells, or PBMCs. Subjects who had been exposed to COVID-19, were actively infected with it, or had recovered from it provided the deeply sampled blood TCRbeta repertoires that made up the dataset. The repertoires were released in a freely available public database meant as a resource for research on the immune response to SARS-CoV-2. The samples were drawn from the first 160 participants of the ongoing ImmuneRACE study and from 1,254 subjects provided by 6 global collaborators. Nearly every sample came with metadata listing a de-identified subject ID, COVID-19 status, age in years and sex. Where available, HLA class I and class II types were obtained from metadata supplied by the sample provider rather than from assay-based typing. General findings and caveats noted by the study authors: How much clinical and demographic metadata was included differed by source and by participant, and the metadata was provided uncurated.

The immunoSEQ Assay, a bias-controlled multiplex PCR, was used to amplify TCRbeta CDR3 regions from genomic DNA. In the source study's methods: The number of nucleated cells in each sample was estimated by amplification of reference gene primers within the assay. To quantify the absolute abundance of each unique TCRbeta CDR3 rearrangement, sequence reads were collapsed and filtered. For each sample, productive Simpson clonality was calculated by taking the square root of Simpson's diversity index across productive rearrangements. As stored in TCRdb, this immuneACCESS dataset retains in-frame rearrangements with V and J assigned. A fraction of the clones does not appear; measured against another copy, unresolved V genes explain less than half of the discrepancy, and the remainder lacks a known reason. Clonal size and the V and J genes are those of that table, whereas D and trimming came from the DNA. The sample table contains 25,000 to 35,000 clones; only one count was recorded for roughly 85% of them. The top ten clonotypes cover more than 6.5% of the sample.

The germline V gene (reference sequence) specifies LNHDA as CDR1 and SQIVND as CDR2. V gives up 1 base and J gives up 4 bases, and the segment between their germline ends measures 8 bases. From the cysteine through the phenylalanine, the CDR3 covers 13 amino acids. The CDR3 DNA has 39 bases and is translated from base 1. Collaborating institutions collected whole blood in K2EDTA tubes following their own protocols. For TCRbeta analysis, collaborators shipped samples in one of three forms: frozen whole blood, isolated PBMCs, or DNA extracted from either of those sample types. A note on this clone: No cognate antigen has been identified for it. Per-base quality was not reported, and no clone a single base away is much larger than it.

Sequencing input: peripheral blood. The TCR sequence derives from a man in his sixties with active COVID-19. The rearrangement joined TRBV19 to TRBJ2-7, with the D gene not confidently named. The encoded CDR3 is CASSIGGIYEQYF. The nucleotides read TGTGCCAGTAGTATAGGCGGCATATACGAGCAGTACTTC.